Listed below are T cell receptor beta chains from one sample, sequenced in a study of T cell responses to AZD1222 COVID-19 vaccine. The method was immunoSEQ multiplex PCR; TCRdb's version includes in-frame clones alone and lacks a portion of them. The table includes tens of thousands of clones, about four fifths detected once. The specimen comprised peripheral blood, sampled on day 0 of AZD1222 vaccination. The receptors come from an adult in good health. Both conserved end residues are part of each CDR3. D genes are given only for firm matches. Not all rows give a size; the values are once, few, many and, for expanded clones, a class.

NA | TRBJ2-7 | TRBV7-9 | NA | TGTGCCAGCAGCTTAGTCCCTACCTACGAGCAGTACTTC | CASSLVPTYEQYF
NA | TRBJ1-3 | TRBV21-1 | NA | TGTGCCAGCAGCAAAGTGGGCCTTCCCTCTGGAAACACCATATATTTT | CASSKVGLPSGNTIYF
NA | TRBJ2-7 | TRBV9 | TRBD1 | TGTGCCAGCAGCGCCGGGACAGGTGACCCCTACGAGCAGTACTTC | CASSAGTGDPYEQYF
few | TRBJ2-7 | TRBV7-2 | TRBD2 | TGTGCCAGCAGCCAAAGACCGGGACTAGCGGGGGCCTACGAGCAGTACTTC | CASSQRPGLAGAYEQYF
NA | TRBJ2-2 | TRBV7-3 | TRBD2 | TGTGCCAGCAGCGGCGGACTAGCGGGTGGGACCGGGGAGCTGTTTTTT | CASSGGLAGGTGELFF
NA | TRBJ2-5 | TRBV5-1 | TRBD2 | TGCGCCAGCAGCTTTAATTCTGGCGGGGGGCGTCCGGGGACCCAGTACTTC | CASSFNSGGGRPGTQYF
NA | TRBJ2-1 | TRBV10-1 | TRBD1 | TGCGCCAGCAGTGATGTTCTCGGACAGGGTTACAATGAGCAGTTCTTC | CASSDVLGQGYNEQFF
NA | TRBJ1-1 | TRBV7-9 | NA | TGTGCCAGCAGCACATGGACGGATGAAGCTTTCTTT | CASSTWTDEAFF
NA | TRBJ1-6 | TRBV5-8 | NA | TGTGCCAGCAGCTTGGTGGGGTCACGGAATTCACCCCTCCACTTT | CASSLVGSRNSPLHF
once | TRBJ1-1 | TRBV5-4 | NA | TGTGCCAGCAGCTCCCCAGGGCAGACAAGTGAAGCTTTCTTT | CASSSPGQTSEAFF
NA | TRBJ2-3 | TRBV19 | NA | TGTGCCAGTAGTACACACGGGAGCACAGATACGCAGTATTTT | CASSTHGSTDTQYF
NA | TRBJ1-5 | TRBV7-6 | TRBD1 | TGTGCCAGCAGCCCCACTCCCCCCGGGACAGGGTATCAGCCCCAGCATTTT | CASSPTPPGTGYQPQHF
NA | TRBJ2-5 | TRBV4-1 | NA | TGCGCCAGCAGCCAAGTGGGCAGGGAAGAGACCCAGTACTTC | CASSQVGREETQYF
NA | TRBJ2-1 | TRBV7-9 | NA | TGTGCCAGCAGCGCGCCGGGAAGCTCCTACAATGAGCAGTTCTTC | CASSAPGSSYNEQFF
NA | TRBJ1-1 | TRBV5-1 | TRBD1 | TGCGCCAGCAGCTTGTTACAGGGGGATAGTGCTGAAGCTTTCTTT | CASSLLQGDSAEAFF
NA | TRBJ1-1 | TRBV7-2 | NA | TGTGCCAGCAGCTTAGGAGCAGCGAACACTGAAGCTTTCTTT | CASSLGAANTEAFF
few | TRBJ2-7 | TRBV4-2 | TRBD2 | TGTGCCAGCAGCCAATCGACTAGCGGGGGTTACGAGCAGTACTTC | CASSQSTSGGYEQYF
NA | TRBJ1-4 | TRBV23-1 | NA | TGCGCCAGCAGTCAAATCCCCGCTGCAACTAATGAAAAACTGTTTTTT | CASSQIPAATNEKLFF
few | TRBJ1-1 | TRBV5-1 | NA | TGCGCCAGCAGCTTGGGACCCACGAACACTGAAGCTTTCTTT | CASSLGPTNTEAFF
many | TRBJ1-4 | TRBV7-9 | NA | TGTGCCAGCAGCTCAACAGGGATATCTAATGAAAAACTGTTTTTT | CASSSTGISNEKLFF
NA | TRBJ1-6 | TRBV25-1 | NA | TGTGCCAGCAGTGATTGGGTCTATAATTCACCCCTCCACTTT | CASSDWVYNSPLHF
NA | TRBJ2-4 | TRBV3-1/TRBV3-2 | NA | TGTGCCAGCAGCCCGGACAGCCACTTAGCCAAAAACATTCAGTACTTC | CASSPDSHLAKNIQYF
few | TRBJ2-3 | TRBV6-2/TRBV6-3 | NA | TGTGCCAGCAGTTACCGGGTGGGAGCCACAGATACGCAGTATTTT | CASSYRVGATDTQYF
NA | TRBJ2-1 | TRBV7-3 | TRBD2 | TGTGCCAGCAGCCCATTAGCGGGGGGGCAGTATGAGCAGTTCTTC | CASSPLAGGQYEQFF
NA | TRBJ1-1 | TRBV7-8 | TRBD1 | TGTGCCAGCAGCCGAGACAGGGCGGGCACTGAAGCTTTCTTT | CASSRDRAGTEAFF
NA | TRBJ1-3 | TRBV4-2 | NA | TGTGCCAGCAGCCAAGAATCCAGGGCCCTATCCTCTGGAAACACCATATATTTT | CASSQESRALSSGNTIYF
once | TRBJ2-7 | TRBV27 | NA | TGTGCCAGCAGTTTGGGGGGTATAGGCGCCGAGCAGTACTTC | CASSLGGIGAEQYF
NA | TRBJ2-7 | TRBV6-5 | NA | TGTGCCAGCAGTTCCCCAGGCCTTATGGAAGAGCAGTACTTC | CASSSPGLMEEQYF
NA | TRBJ1-5 | TRBV6-5 | TRBD1 | TGTGCCAGCCGGAGCATACAGGGGGTCGATCAGCCCCAGCATTTT | CASRSIQGVDQPQHF
NA | TRBJ2-6 | TRBV28 | NA | TGTGCCAGCAGTGGGAGGACAGACCTCTCTGGGGCCAACGTCCTGACTTTC | CASSGRTDLSGANVLTF
NA | TRBJ1-3 | TRBV6-6 | NA | TGTGCCAGCAGTCGATCGCCTTTTCAAGTTCTCGACTCTGGAAACACCATATATTTT | CASSRSPFQVLDSGNTIYF
NA | TRBJ2-6 | TRBV12-5 | NA | TGTGCTAGTGGGTTCGGGGGTACTGGGGCCAACGTCCTGACTTTC | CASGFGGTGANVLTF
NA | TRBJ1-5 | TRBV29-1 | TRBD1 | TGCAGCGTTGAAGTACTAGACAGGGGTGGGCCCCAGCATTTT | CSVEVLDRGGPQHF
NA | TRBJ1-2 | TRBV4-3 | NA | TGCGCCAGCAGCCATGGCCCGCTGTATGGCTACACCTTC | CASSHGPLYGYTF
medium-sized | TRBJ1-6 | TRBV6-5 | TRBD1 | TGTGCCAGCAGTAGGACAGGGGATAATTCACCCCTCCACTTT | CASSRTGDNSPLHF
NA | TRBJ2-7 | TRBV5-4 | NA | TGTGCCAGCAGCTTGGGTTTGGCAGACTACGAGCAGTACTTC | CASSLGLADYEQYF
few | TRBJ1-6 | TRBV7-8 | NA | TGTGCCAGCAGCCTCGTGGGGCAGGCATCCTATAATTCACCCCTCCACTTT | CASSLVGQASYNSPLHF
NA | TRBJ2-1 | TRBV19 | NA | TGTGCCAGTAGTACGATAGGGACAAACGCTGAGCAGTTCTTC | CASSTIGTNAEQFF
NA | TRBJ2-1 | TRBV6-1 | NA | TGTGCCAGCAGTGAAGCCTCAGGGGCCTACAATGAGCAGTTCTTC | CASSEASGAYNEQFF
NA | TRBJ1-1 | TRBV2 | NA | TGTGCCAGCAGGGAAACTGCTTACACTGAAGCTTTCTTT | CASRETAYTEAFF
NA | TRBJ2-2 | TRBV7-9 | NA | TGTGCCAGCAGCTTAGGCCGTAACACCGGGGAGCTGTTTTTT | CASSLGRNTGELFF
NA | TRBJ2-5 | TRBV27 | NA | TGTGCCAGCAGTCACTGGGGGGTTCAAGAGACCCAGTACTTC | CASSHWGVQETQYF
NA | TRBJ2-1 | TRBV4-3 | TRBD2 | TGCGCCAGCAGCCAAGCGTGGACTAGTTCGGCCTCCTACAATGAGCAGTTCTTC | CASSQAWTSSASYNEQFF
NA | TRBJ1-5 | TRBV5-1 | NA | TGCGCCAGCAGCTTGGGACAGTATAGCAATCAGCCCCAGCATTTT | CASSLGQYSNQPQHF
NA | TRBJ2-3 | TRBV4-1 | NA | TGCGCCAGCAGCCCAAATAAAGGGACAGATACGCAGTATTTT | CASSPNKGTDTQYF
NA | TRBJ1-1 | TRBV2 | NA | TGTGCCAGCATAGGGCCCGCGGGGGTTGACACTGAAGCTTTCTTT | CASIGPAGVDTEAFF
NA | TRBJ2-1 | TRBV7-2 | TRBD2 | TGTGCCAGCAGCTTAGATCCAGCGGGGGGGCGGAAGGAGCAGTTCTTC | CASSLDPAGGRKEQFF
NA | TRBJ1-2 | TRBV6-5 | NA | TGTGCCAGCAGTTCCTTATTTGAGAGGTGGGCTGGCTACACCTTC | CASSSLFERWAGYTF
NA | TRBJ2-2 | TRBV7-2 | TRBD2 | TGTGCCAGCACCGGGGGGGTCGGGGAGCTGTTTTTT | CASTGGVGELFF
NA | TRBJ1-1 | TRBV5-1 | NA | TGCGCCAGCAGCTTGGACGAGGGAATGAACACTGAAGCTTTCTTT | CASSLDEGMNTEAFF
once | TRBJ2-1 | TRBV9 | NA | TGTGCCAGCAGCGTAGGGGGGAGAGCGGCTGGTGAGCAGTTCTTC | CASSVGGRAAGEQFF
NA | TRBJ2-5 | TRBV18 | TRBD2 | TGTGCCAGCTCGGGACTAGCTACAGAGACCCAGTACTTC | CASSGLATETQYF
NA | TRBJ2-5 | TRBV19 | TRBD2 | TGTGCCAGTAGCCCGCGGGGGGGCTTGATTACGACCCAGTACTTC | CASSPRGGLITTQYF
NA | TRBJ1-2 | TRBV6-5 | NA | TGTGCCAGCAGTTTGGGTAAACGGGGTATCAACTATGGCTACACCTTC | CASSLGKRGINYGYTF
once | TRBJ1-2 | TRBV19 | NA | TGTGCCAGTAGTATTTCGGGTTTTTCCCATGGCTACACCTTC | CASSISGFSHGYTF
NA | TRBJ2-1 | TRBV15 | NA | TGTGCCACCAGCAGAGATTTTTTGAATTTGGGAATATCATACAATGAGCAGTTCTTC | CATSRDFLNLGISYNEQFF
NA | TRBJ2-1 | TRBV9 | NA | TGTGCCAGCAGCGTAGGACCGGGAGTCCCTTACAATGAGCAGTTCTTC | CASSVGPGVPYNEQFF
NA | TRBJ2-2 | TRBV3-1/TRBV3-2 | NA | TGTGCCAGCAGCCAAGATGGGGGCGGGGAGCTGTTTTTT | CASSQDGGGELFF
NA | TRBJ2-5 | TRBV5-6 | NA | TGTGCCAGCAGCTTGGGGGGGCCAGAAGAGACCCAGTACTTC | CASSLGGPEETQYF